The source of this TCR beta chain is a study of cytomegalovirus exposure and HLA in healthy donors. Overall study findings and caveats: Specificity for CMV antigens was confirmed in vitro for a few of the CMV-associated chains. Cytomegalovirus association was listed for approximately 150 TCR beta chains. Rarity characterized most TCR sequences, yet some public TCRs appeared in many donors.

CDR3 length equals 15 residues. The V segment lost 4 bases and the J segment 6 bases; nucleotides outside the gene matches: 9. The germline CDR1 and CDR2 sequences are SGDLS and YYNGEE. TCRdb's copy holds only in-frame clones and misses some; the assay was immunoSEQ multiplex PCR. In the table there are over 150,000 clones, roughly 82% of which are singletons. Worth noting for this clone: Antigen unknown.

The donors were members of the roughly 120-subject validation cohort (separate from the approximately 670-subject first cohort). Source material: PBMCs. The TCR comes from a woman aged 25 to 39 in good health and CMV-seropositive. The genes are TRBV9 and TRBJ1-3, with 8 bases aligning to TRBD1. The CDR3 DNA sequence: TGTGCCAGCAGCAACCAGGGACAGGCAATAAACACCATATATTTT. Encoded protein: CASSNQGQAINTIYF.